This T cell receptor (beta chain) derives from a study of cytotoxic CD8 clonotypes in ibrutinib-treated CLL. Study at large: Of the patients, some eleven were relapsed/refractory, approximately 15 treatment-naive and 17 to 18 IGHV unmutated. Response samples followed a median approximately 13 months of treatment, range 6 to 36. Whole-study results and caveats: Clonality (at baseline) was higher than in age-matched healthy donors and tracked circulating CD8+ T-cell counts.

As to this clone: Its antigen is undetermined.

Investigators sought sequencing depths of between 1 in 200,000 and 1 in 1 million T cells. Clones were sequenced by immunoSEQ multiplex PCR, and TCRdb holds only the in-frame ones, with some missing. Among 110,000 to 150,000 clones listed, under 95% were seen once. Germline CDR1 is PRHDT and CDR2 is FYEKMQ (reference sequence). CDR3 length equals 13 residues. Trimming pared 3 bases from V and 5 bases from J, leaving 7 bases between. The sequenced sample was PBMCs, obtained after 12 months of ibrutinib treatment. This TCR came from a human donor with chronic lymphocytic leukemia. The chain links TRBV13 to TRBJ1-4; D is uncertain. CDR3 DNA sequence: TGTGCCAGCAGCTTTGGAGGGAATGAAAAACTGTTTTTT. This sequence encodes CASSFGGNEKLFF.